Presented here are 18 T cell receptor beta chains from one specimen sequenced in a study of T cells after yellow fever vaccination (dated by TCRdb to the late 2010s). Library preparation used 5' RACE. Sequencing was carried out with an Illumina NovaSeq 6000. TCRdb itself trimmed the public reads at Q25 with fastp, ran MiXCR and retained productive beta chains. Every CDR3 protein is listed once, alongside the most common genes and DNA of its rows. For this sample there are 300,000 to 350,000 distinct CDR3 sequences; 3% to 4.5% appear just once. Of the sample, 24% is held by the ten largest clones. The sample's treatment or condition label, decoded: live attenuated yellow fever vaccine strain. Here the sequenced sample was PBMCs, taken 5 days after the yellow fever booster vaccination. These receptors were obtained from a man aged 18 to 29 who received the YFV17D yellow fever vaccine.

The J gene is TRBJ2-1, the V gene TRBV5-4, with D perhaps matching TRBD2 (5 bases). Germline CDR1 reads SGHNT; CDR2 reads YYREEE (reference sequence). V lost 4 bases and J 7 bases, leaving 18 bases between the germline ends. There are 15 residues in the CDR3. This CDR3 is CASSRGYGDTNEQFF. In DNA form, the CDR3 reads TGTGCCAGCAGCCGAGGGTATGGGGATACAAATGAGCAGTTCTTC. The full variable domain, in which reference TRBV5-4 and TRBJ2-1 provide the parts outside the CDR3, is ETGVTQSPTHLIKTRGQQVTLRCSSQSGHNTVSWYQQALGQGPQFIFQYYREEENGRGNFPPRFSGLQFPNYSSELNVNALELDDSALYLCASSRGYGDTNEQFFGPGTRLTVL.

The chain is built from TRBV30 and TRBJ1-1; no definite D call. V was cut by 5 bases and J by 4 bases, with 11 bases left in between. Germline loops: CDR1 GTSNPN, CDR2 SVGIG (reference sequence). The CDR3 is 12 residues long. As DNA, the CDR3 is TGTGCCTGGGCCCCATGGGGCACTGAAGCTTTCTTT. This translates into CAWAPWGTEAFF.

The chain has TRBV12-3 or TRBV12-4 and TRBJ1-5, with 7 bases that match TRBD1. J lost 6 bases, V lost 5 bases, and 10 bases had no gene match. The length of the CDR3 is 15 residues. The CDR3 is CASSAGTVVSQPQHF. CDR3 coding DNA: TGTGCCAGCAGTGCAGGGACAGTAGTGAGTCAGCCCCAGCATTTT.

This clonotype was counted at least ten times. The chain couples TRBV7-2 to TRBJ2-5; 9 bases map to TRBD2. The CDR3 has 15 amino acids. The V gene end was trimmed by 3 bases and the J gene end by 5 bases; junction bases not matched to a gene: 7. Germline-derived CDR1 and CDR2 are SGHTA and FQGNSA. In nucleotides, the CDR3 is TGTGCCAGCAGCTTGCAGCGGGGGGCCTATGAGACCCAGTACTTC. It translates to CASSLQRGAYETQYF.

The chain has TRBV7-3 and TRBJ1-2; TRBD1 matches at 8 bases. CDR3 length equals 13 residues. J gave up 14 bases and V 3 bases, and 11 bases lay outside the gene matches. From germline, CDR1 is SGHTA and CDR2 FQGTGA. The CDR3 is CASSFKGTGDSTF. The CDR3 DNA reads TGTGCCAGCAGCTTTAAAGGGACAGGCGACTCGACCTTC.

Written as DNA, the CDR3 is TGTGCCAGCAGACCGACTCGCAATCAGCCCCAGCATTTT. Translation gives CASRPTRNQPQHF. V gene TRBV6-5 combines with J gene TRBJ1-5; no firm D call. V was shortened by 6 bases and J by 2 bases, with 8 bases between the two germline ends. Germline lookup yields CDR1 MNHEY and CDR2 SVGAGI. The CDR3 spans 13 residues.

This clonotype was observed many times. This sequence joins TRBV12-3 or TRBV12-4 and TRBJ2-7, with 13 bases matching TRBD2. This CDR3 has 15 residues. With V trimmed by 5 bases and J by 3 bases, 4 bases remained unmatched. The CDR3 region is CASSMGLAGYYEQYF. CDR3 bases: TGTGCCAGCAGTATGGGACTAGCGGGGTACTACGAGCAGTACTTC.

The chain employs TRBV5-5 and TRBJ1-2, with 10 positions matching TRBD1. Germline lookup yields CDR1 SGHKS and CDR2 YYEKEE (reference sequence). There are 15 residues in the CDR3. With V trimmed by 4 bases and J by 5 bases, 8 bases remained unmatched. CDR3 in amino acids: CASSPRQGADYGYTF. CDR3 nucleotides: TGTGCCAGCAGCCCACGACAGGGGGCGGATTATGGCTACACCTTC.

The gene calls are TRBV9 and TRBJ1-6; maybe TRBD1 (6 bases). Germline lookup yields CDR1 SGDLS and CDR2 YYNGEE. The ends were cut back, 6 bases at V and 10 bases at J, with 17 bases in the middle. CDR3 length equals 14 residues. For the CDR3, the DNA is TGTGCCAGCACCGTCGGGGGCGAACGGTCACCCCTCCACTTT. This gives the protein CASTVGGERSPLHF.

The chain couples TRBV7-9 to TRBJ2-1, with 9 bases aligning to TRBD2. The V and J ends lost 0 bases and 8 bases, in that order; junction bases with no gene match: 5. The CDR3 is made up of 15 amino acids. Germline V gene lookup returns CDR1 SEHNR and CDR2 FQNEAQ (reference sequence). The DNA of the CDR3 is TGTGCCAGCAGCTTAGCTCGAGCGGGGGGAGATGAGCAGTTCTTC. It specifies CASSLARAGGDEQFF.

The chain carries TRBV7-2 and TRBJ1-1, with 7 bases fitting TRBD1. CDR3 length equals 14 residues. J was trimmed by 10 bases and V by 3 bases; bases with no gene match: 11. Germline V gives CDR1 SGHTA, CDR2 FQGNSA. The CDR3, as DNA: TGTGCCAGCAGCTTGCCCCAGGGGGGTTCTCGAGCTTTCTTT. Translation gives CASSLPQGGSRAFF. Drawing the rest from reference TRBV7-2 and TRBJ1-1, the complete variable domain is GAGVSQSPSNKVTEKGKDVELRCDPISGHTALYWYRQSLGQGLEFLIYFQGNSAPDKSGLPSDRFSAERTGGSVSTLTIQRTQQEDSAVYLCASSLPQGGSRAFFGQGTRLTVV.

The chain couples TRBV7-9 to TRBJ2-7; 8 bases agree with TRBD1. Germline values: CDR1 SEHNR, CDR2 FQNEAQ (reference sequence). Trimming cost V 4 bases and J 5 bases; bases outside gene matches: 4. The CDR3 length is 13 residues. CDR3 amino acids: CASSSNRGNEQYF. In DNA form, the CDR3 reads TGTGCCAGCAGCTCCAACAGGGGGAACGAGCAGTACTTC.

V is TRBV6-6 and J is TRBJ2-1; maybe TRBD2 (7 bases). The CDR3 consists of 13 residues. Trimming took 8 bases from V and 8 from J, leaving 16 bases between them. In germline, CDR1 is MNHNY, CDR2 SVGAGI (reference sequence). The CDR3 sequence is CASGIQGGDEQFF. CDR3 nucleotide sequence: TGTGCCAGCGGGATACAGGGAGGGGATGAGCAGTTCTTC.

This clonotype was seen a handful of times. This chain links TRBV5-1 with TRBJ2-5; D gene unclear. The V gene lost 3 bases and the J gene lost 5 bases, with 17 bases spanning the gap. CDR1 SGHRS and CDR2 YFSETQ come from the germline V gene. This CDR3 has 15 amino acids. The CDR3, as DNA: TGCGCCAGCAGCTCCGACCCCGGGCCCCAGGAGACCCAGTACTTC. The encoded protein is CASSSDPGPQETQYF.

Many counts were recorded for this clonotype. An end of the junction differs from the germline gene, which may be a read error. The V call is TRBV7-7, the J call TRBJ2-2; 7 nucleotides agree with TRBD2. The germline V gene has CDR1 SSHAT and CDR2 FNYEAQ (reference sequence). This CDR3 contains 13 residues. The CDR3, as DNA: TGTGCTAGCAGCACGGGACTACCCGGGGAGCTGTTTTTT. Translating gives CASSTGLPGELFF.

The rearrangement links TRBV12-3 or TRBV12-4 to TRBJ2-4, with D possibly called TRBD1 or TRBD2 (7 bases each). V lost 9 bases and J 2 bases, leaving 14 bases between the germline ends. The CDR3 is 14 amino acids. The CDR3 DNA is TGTGCCAGAAGGGGGGGACAGACCAAAAACATTCAGTACTTC. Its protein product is CARRGGQTKNIQYF.

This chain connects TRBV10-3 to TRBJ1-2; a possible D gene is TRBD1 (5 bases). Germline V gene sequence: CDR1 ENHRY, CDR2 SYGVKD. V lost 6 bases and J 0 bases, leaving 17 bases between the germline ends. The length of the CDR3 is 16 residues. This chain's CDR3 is CAISTQTAPANYGYTF. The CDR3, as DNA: TGTGCCATCAGCACGCAGACAGCCCCAGCTAACTATGGCTACACCTTC.

DNA for the CDR3: TGTGCCAGCTCACCCGGACCGGGGGCCGGAAACACTGAAGCTTTCTTT. Its protein is CASSPGPGAGNTEAFF. The V and J genes are TRBV18 and TRBJ1-1; D might be TRBD1 (6 bases). There are 16 residues in the CDR3. Per the germline V gene, CDR1 is KGHSH and CDR2 is LQKENI. V lost 3 bases and J 2 bases, leaving 16 bases between the germline ends.